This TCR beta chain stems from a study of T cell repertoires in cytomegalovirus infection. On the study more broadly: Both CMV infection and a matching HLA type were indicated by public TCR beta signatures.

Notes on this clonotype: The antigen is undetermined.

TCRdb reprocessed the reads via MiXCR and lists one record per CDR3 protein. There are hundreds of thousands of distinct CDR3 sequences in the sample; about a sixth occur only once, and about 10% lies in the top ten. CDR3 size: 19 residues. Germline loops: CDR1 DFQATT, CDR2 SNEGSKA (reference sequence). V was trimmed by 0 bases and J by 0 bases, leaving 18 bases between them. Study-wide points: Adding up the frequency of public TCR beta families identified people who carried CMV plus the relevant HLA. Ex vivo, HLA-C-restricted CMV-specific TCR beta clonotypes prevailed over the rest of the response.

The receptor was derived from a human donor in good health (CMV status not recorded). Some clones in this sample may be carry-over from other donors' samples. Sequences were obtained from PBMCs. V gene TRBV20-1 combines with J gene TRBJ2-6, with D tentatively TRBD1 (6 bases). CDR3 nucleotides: TGCAGTGCTAGAGACCTCAGGGGTGAGGGTGTCTCTGGGGCCAACGTCCTGACTTTC. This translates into CSARDLRGEGVSGANVLTF.